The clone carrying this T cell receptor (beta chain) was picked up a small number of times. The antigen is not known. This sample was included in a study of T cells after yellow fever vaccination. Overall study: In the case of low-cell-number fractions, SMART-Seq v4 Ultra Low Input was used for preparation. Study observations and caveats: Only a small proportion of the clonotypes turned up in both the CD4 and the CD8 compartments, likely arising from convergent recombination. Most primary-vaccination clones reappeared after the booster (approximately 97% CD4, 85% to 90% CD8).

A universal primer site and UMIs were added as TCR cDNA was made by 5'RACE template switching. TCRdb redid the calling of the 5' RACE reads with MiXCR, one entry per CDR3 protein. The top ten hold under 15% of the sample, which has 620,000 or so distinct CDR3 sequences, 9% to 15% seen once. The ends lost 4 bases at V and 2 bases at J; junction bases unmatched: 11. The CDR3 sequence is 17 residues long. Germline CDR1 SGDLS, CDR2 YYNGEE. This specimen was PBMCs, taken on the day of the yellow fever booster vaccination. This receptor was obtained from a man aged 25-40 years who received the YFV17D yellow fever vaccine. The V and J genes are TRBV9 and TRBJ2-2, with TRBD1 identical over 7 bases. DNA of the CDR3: TGTGCCAGCAGCCTAAGCCGGGACAGCTACAACACCGGGGAGCTGTTTTTT. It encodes CASSLSRDSYNTGELFF.